The following is a T cell receptor (beta chain) sequence with its context. This entry comes from a study of blood T cell repertoires in COVID-19. Sequencing used immunoSEQ multiplex PCR; TCRdb keeps in-frame clones, though not all of them. The sample yields about 85,000 clones, approximately 84% seen once. Losses at the gene ends were 5 bases for V and 5 bases for J; bases not matched to a gene: 14. The CDR3 contains 16 residues. Germline loops: CDR1 LNHDA, CDR2 SQIVND (reference sequence). The sample comprised peripheral blood. The receptor's source is a man aged 55 to 70 with acute or convalescent COVID-19. The rearrangement joins TRBV19 to TRBJ2-5; 7 bases match TRBD2. The CDR3 sequence: CASSLSGLSGGETQYF. CDR3 nucleotides: TGTGCCAGTAGTCTTTCGGGACTATCCGGGGGGGAGACCCAGTACTTC.